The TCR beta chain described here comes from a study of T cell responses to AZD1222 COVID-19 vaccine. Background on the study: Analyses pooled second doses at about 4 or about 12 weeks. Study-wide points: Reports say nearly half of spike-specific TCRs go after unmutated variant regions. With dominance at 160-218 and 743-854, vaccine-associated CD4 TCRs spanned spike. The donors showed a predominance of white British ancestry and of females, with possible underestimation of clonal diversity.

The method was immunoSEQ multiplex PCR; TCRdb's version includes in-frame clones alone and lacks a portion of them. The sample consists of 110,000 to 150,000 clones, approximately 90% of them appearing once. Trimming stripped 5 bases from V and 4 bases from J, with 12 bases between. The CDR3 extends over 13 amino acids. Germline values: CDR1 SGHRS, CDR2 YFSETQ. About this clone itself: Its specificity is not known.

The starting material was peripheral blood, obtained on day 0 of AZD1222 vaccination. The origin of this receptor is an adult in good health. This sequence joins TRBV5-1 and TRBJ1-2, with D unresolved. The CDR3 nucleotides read TGCGCCAGCAGGCCCGGGCAGACCTATGGCTACACCTTC. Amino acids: CASRPGQTYGYTF.